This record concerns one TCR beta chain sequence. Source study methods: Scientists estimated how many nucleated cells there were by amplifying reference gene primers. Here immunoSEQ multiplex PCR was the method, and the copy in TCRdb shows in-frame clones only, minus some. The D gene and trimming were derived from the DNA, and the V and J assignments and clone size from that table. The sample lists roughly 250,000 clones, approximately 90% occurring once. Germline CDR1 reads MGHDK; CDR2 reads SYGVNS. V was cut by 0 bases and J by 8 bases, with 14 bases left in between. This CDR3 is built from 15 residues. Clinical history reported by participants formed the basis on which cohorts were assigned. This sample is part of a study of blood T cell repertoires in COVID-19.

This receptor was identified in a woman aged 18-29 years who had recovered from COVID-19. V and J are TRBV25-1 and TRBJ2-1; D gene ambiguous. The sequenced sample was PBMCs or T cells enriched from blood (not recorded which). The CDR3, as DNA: TGTGCCAGCAGTGAATATGGTCCTTTTTCGGATGAGCAGTTCTTC. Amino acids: CASSEYGPFSDEQFF.